Listed below are T cell receptor beta chains from one sample, sequenced in a study of CD8+ T cells in alopecia areata. Assay: immunoSEQ multiplex PCR; the TCRdb copy retains only in-frame clones and omits some. This sample has 130,000 to 150,000 clones, with about three fifths found just once. Sequencing used CD8+ T cells sorted from blood. Every receptor here comes from a human donor in good health. Each CDR3 is given with its conserved first and last residue. D genes are given only for firm matches. Some rows mark clone size as missing; the rest say once, few, many or name a class of expanded clone.

TRBV6-6	-	TRBJ1-1	-	TGTGCCAGCAGTTACCCGGGAGGAGCTTTCTTT	CASSYPGGAFF
TRBV30	-	TRBJ2-2	-	TGTGCCTGGAATGGGGAACGGCCTACCACCGGGGAGCTGTTTTTT	CAWNGERPTTGELFF
TRBV30	-	TRBJ2-2	-	TGTGCCTGGAGCGCCCCGGGACTCAACACCGGGGAGCTGTTTTTT	CAWSAPGLNTGELFF
TRBV2	TRBD2	TRBJ2-1	-	TGTGCCAGCAGTGAAACCATTAGCGGGAGATCCCACAATGAGCAGTTCTTC	CASSETISGRSHNEQFF
TRBV7-8	-	TRBJ2-7	-	TGTGCCAGCAGCGAATCCACCAGCGGCTCCTACGAGCAGTACTTC	CASSESTSGSYEQYF
TRBV5-1	-	TRBJ2-1	-	TGCGCCAGCAGCTTGGAAGGGTCCTACAATGAGCAGTTCTTC	CASSLEGSYNEQFF
TRBV7-8	-	TRBJ2-5	-	TGTGCCAGCAGCTTATCACAGGGCGGTCGAGAGACCCAGTACTTC	CASSLSQGGRETQYF
TRBV15	TRBD2	TRBJ2-5	-	TGTGCCACCAGCAGAGACGGGCTAGCGGGGAAACAAGAGACCCAGTACTTC	CATSRDGLAGKQETQYF
TRBV15	TRBD2	TRBJ2-1	-	TGTGCCACCAGCACGCGGACTAGCGGGCAGTTCTTC	CATSTRTSGQFF
TRBV29-1	-	TRBJ2-3	few	TGCAGCGTTGGTTCAGGGATCGCAGATACGCAGTATTTT	CSVGSGIADTQYF
TRBV5-4	TRBD2	TRBJ2-7	once	TGTGCCAGCAGCCCCTGGACTAGCGGGAGGCCGTACGAGCAGTACTTC	CASSPWTSGRPYEQYF
TRBV5-1	TRBD1	TRBJ2-1	few	TGCGCCAGCAGCTCAACAGGGGACCCCTCCTACAATGAGCAGTTCTTC	CASSSTGDPSYNEQFF
TRBV9	-	TRBJ2-2	-	TGTGCCAGCAGCGAGCGGAGCAGCCCGAACACCGGGGAGCTGTTTTTT	CASSERSSPNTGELFF
TRBV10-2	-	TRBJ2-7	-	TGCGCCAGCAGCTGGGGAACAGCCGCCTCCTACGAGCAGTACTTC	CASSWGTAASYEQYF